This T cell receptor (beta chain) originates from a study of neurological immune-mediated disorders. V was trimmed by 4 bases and J by 1 base, leaving 15 bases between them. Germline V gene lookup returns CDR1 KGHDR and CDR2 SFDVKD. This CDR3 contains 17 residues. Study-wide points: HTLV-1-associated myelopathy had the most TCR clonal expansion, whereas multiple sclerosis had the least (lower than in healthy controls). No sharing of CDR3 amino acid sequences was observed among expanded clones across subjects, suggesting private repertoires in all groups.

The authors made cDNA by 5'RACE with 10-nucleotide random UMIs. Via MiXCR, TCRdb re-called the 5' RACE reads, giving one row per CDR3 protein. The sample yields 50,000 to 70,000 distinct CDR3 sequences, roughly 4.5% seen once. From 2 million PBMCs stored at -80 C, the unsorted libraries were generated. This clonotype was seen many times. The antigen is not known. The specimen was PBMCs. This clonotype originated in a man younger than 45 with multiple sclerosis. V and J are TRBV24-1 and TRBJ2-2; D gene unclear. The CDR3 loop is CATSDPHGDENTGELFF. CDR3 in DNA: TGTGCCACCAGTGACCCCCACGGAGACGAGAACACCGGGGAGCTGTTTTTT.